This TCR beta chain came from a study of shared clonotypes between healthy human individuals. Per the germline V gene, CDR1 is MRHNA and CDR2 is SNTAGT. The CDR3 spans 15 residues. The germline V and J ends were trimmed by 0 bases and 1 base, with 8 bases remaining between them. The repertoire was sequenced with immunoSEQ multiplex PCR; TCRdb's copy has only in-frame clones and lacks some. This repertoire shows 1.6 million or so clones, just under 99% found once; its top ten account for 0.36%. The sample comprised naive CD4+ T cells sorted from blood. Subset of the sample: CD45RA+ positively selected. This TCR was recovered from a man under 40 in good health. The genes are TRBV6-4 and TRBJ2-3; unclear D gene. The CDR3 bases are TGTGCCAGCAGTGACTCCGTTTCCGGCACAGATACGCAGTATTTT. It is translated as CASSDSVSGTDTQYF.